This T cell receptor (beta chain) was found in a study of blood T cell repertoires in COVID-19. Study in general: The origin of the acute and convalescent COVID-19 samples was the United States, Italy and Spain. Nucleic acid was either cDNA or gDNA, and it came from T cells, B-cell-depleted T cells, or PBMCs.

Only in-frame clones appear in the TCRdb table, and some are missing; sequencing was by immunoSEQ multiplex PCR. The repertoire includes 150,000 to 200,000 clones, about 86% of them detected once, and 0.99% sits in the top ten. Trimming cost V 2 bases and J 4 bases, with 8 bases left between them. This CDR3 spans 14 amino acids. Germline V gene sequence: CDR1 SNHLY, CDR2 FYNNEI. The rearrangement joins TRBV2 to TRBJ2-2; maybe TRBD1 (5 bases). The sequence came from a man between 18 and 35 years old with acute or convalescent COVID-19. What was sequenced was peripheral blood. The CDR3 here is CASSETTATGELFF. Here the CDR3 DNA reads TGTGCCAGCAGTGAAACGACAGCCACCGGGGAGCTGTTTTTT.